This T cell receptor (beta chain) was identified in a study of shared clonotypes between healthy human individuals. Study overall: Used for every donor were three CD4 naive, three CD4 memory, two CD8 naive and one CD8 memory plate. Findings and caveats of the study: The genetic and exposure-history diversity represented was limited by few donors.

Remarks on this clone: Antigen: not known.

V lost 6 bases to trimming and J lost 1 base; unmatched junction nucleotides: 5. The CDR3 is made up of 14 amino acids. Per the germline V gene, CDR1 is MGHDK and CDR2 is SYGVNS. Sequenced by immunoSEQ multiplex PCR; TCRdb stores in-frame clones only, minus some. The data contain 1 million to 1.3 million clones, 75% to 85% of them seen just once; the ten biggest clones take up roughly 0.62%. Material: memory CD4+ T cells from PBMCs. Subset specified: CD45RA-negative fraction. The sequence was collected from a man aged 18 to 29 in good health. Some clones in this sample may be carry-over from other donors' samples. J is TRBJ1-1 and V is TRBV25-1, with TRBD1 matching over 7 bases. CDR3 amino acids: CASRTDRKNTEAFF. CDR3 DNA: TGTGCCAGCAGAACGGACAGGAAGAACACTGAAGCTTTCTTT.